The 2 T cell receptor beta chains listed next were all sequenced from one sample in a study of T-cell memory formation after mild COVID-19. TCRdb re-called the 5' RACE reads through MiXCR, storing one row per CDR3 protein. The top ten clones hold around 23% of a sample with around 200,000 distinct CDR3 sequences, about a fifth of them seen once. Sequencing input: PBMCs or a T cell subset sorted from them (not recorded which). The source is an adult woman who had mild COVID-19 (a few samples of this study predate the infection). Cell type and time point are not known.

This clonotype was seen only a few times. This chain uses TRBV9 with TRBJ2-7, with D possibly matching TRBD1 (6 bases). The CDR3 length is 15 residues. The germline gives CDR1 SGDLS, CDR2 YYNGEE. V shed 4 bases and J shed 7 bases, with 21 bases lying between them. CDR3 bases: TGTGCCAGCAGCCCAGGGGCCGGGCGCAAAGGGGAGCAGTACTTC. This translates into CASSPGAGRKGEQYF.

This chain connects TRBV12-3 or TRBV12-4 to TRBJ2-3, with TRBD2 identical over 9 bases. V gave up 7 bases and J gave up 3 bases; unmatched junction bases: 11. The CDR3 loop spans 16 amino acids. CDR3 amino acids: CASNPGVAGVTDTQYF. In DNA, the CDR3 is TGTGCCAGCAACCCTGGGGTAGCGGGAGTGACAGATACGCAGTATTTT.